The clone carrying this T cell receptor beta chain was seen ten or more times. Its target is not known. This CDR3 region has 14 residues. The V gene's germline CDR1 is MGHRA and CDR2 YSYEKL. Trimming stripped 0 bases from V and 7 bases from J, with 10 bases between. These data originate in a study of CD8 T cells in ankylosing spondylitis. Whole-study results and caveats: It was reported that disease-linked clones were significantly enriched in matched ankylosing spondylitis synovial fluid.

Libraries of TCR beta came from quantitative 5'-RACE with molecular barcodes. A single record per CDR3 protein comes from TCRdb applying MiXCR to the 5' RACE reads. The sample yields approximately 200,000 distinct CDR3 sequences, 10% to 15% seen once. Source material: blood, either unsorted or a sorted T cell fraction (not recorded which). The V call is TRBV4-1, the J call TRBJ2-1; no clear D gene. The sequence was collected from a female donor with ankylosing spondylitis or in good health (not recorded which). CDR3 DNA sequence: TGCGCCAGCAGCCAAGACCGGGTCCCAAATGAGCAGTTCTTC. It translates to CASSQDRVPNEQFF.